This T cell receptor (beta chain) was identified in a study of blood T cell repertoires in COVID-19. In the study overall: T cells, B-cell-depleted T cells, or PBMCs supplied cDNA or gDNA.

Per the authors' pipeline: Reference gene primer amplification gave estimated nucleated cell counts. Repertoires were generated with immunoSEQ multiplex PCR, while TCRdb's copy carries only in-frame clones and drops some. V, J and clone size are taken as reported in that table, and D and trimming were inferred from the DNA itself. The table lists approximately 120,000 clones, roughly 88% of them singletons. Germline assignment: CDR1 LNHDA and CDR2 SQIVND (reference sequence). The CDR3 runs 11 residues. The germline V and J ends were trimmed by 3 bases and 7 bases, with 5 bases remaining between them.

The sequenced sample consisted of peripheral blood. The TCR comes from a human donor in a cohort sampled during active COVID-19. The chain links TRBV19 to TRBJ2-3; D gene unclear. The CDR3, as DNA: TGTGCCAGTAGTATGGCATATACGCAGTATTTT. Amino acids: CASSMAYTQYF.